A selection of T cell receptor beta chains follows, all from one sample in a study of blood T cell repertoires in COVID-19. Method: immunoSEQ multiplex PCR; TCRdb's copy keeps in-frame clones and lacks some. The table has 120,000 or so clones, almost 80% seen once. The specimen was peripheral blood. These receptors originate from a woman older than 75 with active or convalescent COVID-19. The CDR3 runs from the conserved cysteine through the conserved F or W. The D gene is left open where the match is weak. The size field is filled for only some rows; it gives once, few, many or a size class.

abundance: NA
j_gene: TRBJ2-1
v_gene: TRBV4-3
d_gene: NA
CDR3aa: CASSPGHGWDNEQFF
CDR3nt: TGCGCCAGCAGCCCAGGACACGGGTGGGACAATGAGCAGTTCTTC

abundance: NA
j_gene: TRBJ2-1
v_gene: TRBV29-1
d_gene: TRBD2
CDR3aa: CSAGTSAFYNEQFF
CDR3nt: TGCAGCGCTGGGACTAGCGCCTTCTACAATGAGCAGTTCTTC

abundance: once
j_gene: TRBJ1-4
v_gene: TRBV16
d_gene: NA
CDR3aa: CASSKLGHGEKLFF
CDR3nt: TGTGCCAGCAGCAAATTGGGACACGGCGAAAAACTGTTTTTT

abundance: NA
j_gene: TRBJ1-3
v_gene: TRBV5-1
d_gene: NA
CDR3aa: CASSLEQLGSGNTIYF
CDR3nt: TGCGCCAGCAGCTTGGAACAGCTGGGCTCTGGAAACACCATATATTTT

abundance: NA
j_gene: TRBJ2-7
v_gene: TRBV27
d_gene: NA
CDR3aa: CASSFDRRTSYEQYF
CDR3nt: TGTGCCAGCAGTTTCGACAGGCGGACCTCCTACGAGCAGTACTTC

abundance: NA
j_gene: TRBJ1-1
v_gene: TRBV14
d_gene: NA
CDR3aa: CASSQGGRISEAFF
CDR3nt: TGTGCCAGCAGCCAAGGTGGCAGGATCTCTGAAGCTTTCTTT

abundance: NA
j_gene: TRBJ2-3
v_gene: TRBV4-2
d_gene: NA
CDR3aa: CASSREDTQYF
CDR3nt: TGTGCCAGCAGCCGGGAGGATACGCAGTATTTT

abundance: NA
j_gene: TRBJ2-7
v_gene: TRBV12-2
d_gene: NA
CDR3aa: CASRLGGGQACYEQYF
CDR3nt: TGTGCAAGTCGCTTGGGGGGAGGACAGGCCTGCTACGAGCAGTACTTC

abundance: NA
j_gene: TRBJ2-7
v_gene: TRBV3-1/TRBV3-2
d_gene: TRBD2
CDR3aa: CASSGLALYEQYF
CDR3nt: TGTGCCAGCAGCGGACTAGCCCTATACGAGCAGTACTTC

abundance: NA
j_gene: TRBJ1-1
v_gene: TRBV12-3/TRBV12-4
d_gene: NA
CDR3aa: CASSVSREAFF
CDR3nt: TGTGCCAGCAGCGTCTCCAGGGAAGCTTTCTTT

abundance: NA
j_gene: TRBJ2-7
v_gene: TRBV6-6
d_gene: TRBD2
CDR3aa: CASSYSLAGGPGEQYF
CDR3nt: TGTGCCAGCAGTTACTCCCTAGCGGGAGGGCCGGGGGAGCAGTACTTC

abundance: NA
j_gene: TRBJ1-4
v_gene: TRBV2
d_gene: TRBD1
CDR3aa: CASSPRTGPNEKLFF
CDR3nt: TGTGCCAGCAGCCCCAGGACAGGCCCGAATGAAAAACTGTTTTTT

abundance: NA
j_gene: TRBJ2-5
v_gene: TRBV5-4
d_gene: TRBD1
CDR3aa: CASSSGQGRETQYF
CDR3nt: TGTGCCAGCAGCTCTGGACAGGGCCGAGAGACCCAGTACTTC

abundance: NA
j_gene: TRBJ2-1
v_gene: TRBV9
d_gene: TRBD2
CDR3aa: CASSMTSGYNEQFF
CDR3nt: TGTGCCAGCAGCATGACTAGCGGGTACAATGAGCAGTTCTTC

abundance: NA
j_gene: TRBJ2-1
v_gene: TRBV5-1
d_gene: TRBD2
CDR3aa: CASSLLAGSSYNEQFF
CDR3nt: TGCGCCAGCAGCTTGTTAGCGGGGAGCTCCTACAATGAGCAGTTCTTC

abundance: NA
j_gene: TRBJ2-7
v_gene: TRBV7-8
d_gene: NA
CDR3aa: CASSPAPSYEQYF
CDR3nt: TGTGCCAGCAGCCCAGCCCCCTCTTACGAGCAGTACTTC

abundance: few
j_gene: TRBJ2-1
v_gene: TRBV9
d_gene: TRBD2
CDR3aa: CASSPQPSGQYNEQFF
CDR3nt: TGTGCCAGCAGCCCCCAACCTAGCGGCCAATACAATGAGCAGTTCTTC

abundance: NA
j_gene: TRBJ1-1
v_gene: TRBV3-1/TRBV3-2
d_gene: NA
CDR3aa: CASSQVGGSTEAFF
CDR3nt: TGTGCCAGCAGCCAAGTGGGGGGGAGCACTGAAGCTTTCTTT

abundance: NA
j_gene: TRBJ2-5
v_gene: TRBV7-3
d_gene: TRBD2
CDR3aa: CASSLGTSGRIGETQYF
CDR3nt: TGTGCCAGCAGCTTAGGGACTAGCGGGAGGATTGGGGAGACCCAGTACTTC

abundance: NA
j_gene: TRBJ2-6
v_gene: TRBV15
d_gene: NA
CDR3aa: CATSRGQIRSSGANVLTF
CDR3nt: TGTGCCACCAGCAGAGGACAGATAAGGAGCTCTGGGGCCAACGTCCTGACTTTC

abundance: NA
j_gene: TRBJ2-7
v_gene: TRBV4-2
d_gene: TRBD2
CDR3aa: CASSHLAGGPYEQYF
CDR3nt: TGTGCCAGCAGCCACTTAGCGGGAGGGCCCTACGAGCAGTACTTC

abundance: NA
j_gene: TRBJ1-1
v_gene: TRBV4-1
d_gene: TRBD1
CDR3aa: CASSARDRGLTEAFF
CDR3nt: TGCGCCAGCAGCGCAAGAGACAGGGGGCTCACTGAAGCTTTCTTT

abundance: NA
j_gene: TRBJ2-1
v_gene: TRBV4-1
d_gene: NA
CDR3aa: CASSREELNEQFF
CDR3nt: TGCGCCAGCAGCCGAGAAGAACTCAATGAGCAGTTCTTC

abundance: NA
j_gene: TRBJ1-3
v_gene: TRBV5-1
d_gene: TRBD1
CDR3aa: CASSLRTGTNTIYF
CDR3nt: TGCGCCAGCAGCCTGCGGACAGGGACGAACACCATATATTTT

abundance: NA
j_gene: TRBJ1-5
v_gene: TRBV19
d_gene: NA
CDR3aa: CASSMSAGDQPQHF
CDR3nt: TGTGCCAGTAGTATGAGCGCCGGTGATCAGCCCCAGCATTTT

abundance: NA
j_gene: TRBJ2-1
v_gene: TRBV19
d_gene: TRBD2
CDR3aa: CASSIEPAGVPDEQFF
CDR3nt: TGTGCCAGTAGTATAGAGCCAGCGGGAGTTCCCGACGAGCAGTTCTTC

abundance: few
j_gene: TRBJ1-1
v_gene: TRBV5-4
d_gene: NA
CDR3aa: CASSYSLAARETEAFF
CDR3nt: TGTGCCAGCAGCTACAGTTTGGCGGCCCGGGAAACTGAAGCTTTCTTT

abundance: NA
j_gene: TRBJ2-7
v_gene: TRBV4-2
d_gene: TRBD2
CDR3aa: CASSQDLAGIKEQYF
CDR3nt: TGTGCCAGCAGCCAAGACTTAGCGGGGATTAAAGAGCAGTACTTC

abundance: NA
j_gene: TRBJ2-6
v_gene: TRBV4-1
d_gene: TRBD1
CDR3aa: CASSLRTGTSGANVLTF
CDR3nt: TGCGCCAGCAGCCTGCGGACAGGGACCTCTGGGGCCAACGTCCTGACTTTC

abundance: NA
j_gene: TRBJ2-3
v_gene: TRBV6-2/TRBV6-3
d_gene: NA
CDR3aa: CASSSFAAVTDTQYF
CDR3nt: TGTGCCAGCAGTTCATTTGCCGCGGTCACAGATACGCAGTATTTT

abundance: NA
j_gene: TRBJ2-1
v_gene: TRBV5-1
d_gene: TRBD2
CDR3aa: CASSRVAGGDEQFF
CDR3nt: TGCGCCAGCAGCCGGGTAGCGGGAGGGGATGAGCAGTTCTTC

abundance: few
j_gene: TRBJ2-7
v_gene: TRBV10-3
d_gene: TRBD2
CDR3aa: CAVQAGGLYEQYF
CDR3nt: TGTGCCGTGCAGGCGGGAGGGTTGTACGAGCAGTACTTC

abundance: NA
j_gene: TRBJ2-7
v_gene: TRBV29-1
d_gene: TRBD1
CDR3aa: CSVDKGRGQGDYEQYF
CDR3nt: TGCAGCGTTGATAAGGGGAGAGGACAGGGGGACTACGAGCAGTACTTC

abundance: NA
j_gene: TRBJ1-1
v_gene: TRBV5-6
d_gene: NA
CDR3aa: CASSLLINGGLNTEAFF
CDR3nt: TGTGCCAGCAGCTTGTTAATAAATGGAGGGTTGAACACTGAAGCTTTCTTT

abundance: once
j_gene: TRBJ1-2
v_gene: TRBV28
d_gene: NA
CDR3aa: CASSSPRGAEANGYTF
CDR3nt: TGTGCCAGCAGTTCCCCCAGGGGCGCGGAAGCCAATGGCTACACCTTC

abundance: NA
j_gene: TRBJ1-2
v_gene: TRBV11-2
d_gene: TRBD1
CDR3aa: CASSLGGQGYGYTF
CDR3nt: TGTGCCAGCAGCTTAGGGGGACAGGGCTATGGCTACACCTTC

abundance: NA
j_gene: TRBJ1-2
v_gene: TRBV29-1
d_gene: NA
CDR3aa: CSVEDAGSNYGYTF
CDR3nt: TGCAGCGTTGAAGACGCGGGATCTAACTATGGCTACACCTTC

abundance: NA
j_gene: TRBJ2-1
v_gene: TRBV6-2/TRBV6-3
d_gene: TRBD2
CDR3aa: CASSYGSGGYNEQFF
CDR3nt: TGTGCCAGCAGTTACGGTAGCGGGGGGTACAATGAGCAGTTCTTC

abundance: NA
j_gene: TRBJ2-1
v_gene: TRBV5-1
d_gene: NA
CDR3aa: CASSGLAFYNEQFF
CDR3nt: TGCGCCAGCAGTGGATTAGCGTTCTACAATGAGCAGTTCTTC

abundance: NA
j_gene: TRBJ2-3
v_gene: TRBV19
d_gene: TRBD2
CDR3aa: CASSREGLAGVDTQYF
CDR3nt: TGTGCCAGTAGCCGAGAGGGACTAGCGGGAGTAGATACGCAGTATTTT

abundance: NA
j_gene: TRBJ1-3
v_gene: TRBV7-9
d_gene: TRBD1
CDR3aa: CASSSLTGAAGNTIYF
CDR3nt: TGTGCCAGCAGCAGTTTGACAGGGGCGGCTGGAAACACCATATATTTT

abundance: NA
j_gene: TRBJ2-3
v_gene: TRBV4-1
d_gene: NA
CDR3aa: CASSHTGSLADTQYF
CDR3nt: TGCGCCAGCAGCCACACCGGGAGTTTGGCAGATACGCAGTATTTT

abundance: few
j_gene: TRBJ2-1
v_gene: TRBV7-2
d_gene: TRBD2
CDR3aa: CASSGRTRYYNEQFF
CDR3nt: TGTGCCAGCAGCGGACGGACTAGGTACTACAATGAGCAGTTCTTC

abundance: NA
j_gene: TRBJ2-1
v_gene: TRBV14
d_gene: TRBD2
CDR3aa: CASSPPKETSPYNEQFF
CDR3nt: TGTGCCAGCAGCCCCCCAAAGGAGACTAGCCCCTACAATGAGCAGTTCTTC